A single sample is the source of the 2 T cell receptor beta chains below, sequenced in a study of OX40 agonist ivuxolimab in advanced cancers. This table comes from immunoSEQ multiplex PCR, and its TCRdb copy is limited to in-frame clones, with some not included. The sample holds 35,000 to 55,000 clones, 65% to 90% seen once. The input for sequencing was CD4+ or CD8+ T cells sorted from blood, taken in a trial of the OX40 agonist ivuxolimab. Source of these receptors: an adult with an advanced solid tumor such as melanoma, head and neck, liver or kidney cancer.

This sequence joins TRBV10-3 and TRBJ1-1; D ambiguous. The ends were cut back, 7 bases at V and 1 base at J, with 10 bases in the middle. This CDR3 comprises 13 residues. Germline CDR1 reads ENHRY; CDR2 reads SYGVKD. CDR3 coding DNA: TGTGCCATCAAGGGCACCAAGAACACTGAAGCTTTCTTT. It encodes CAIKGTKNTEAFF.

The chain employs TRBV11-2 and TRBJ1-3; D unresolved. This CDR3 comprises 16 residues. From germline, CDR1 is SGHAT and CDR2 FQNNGV. Trimming pared 6 bases from V and 0 bases from J, leaving 15 bases between. CDR3: CASSLGVVSSGNTIYF. The CDR3 DNA reads TGTGCCAGCAGTCTAGGAGTAGTGAGCTCTGGAAACACCATATATTTT.